Listed below are T cell receptor beta chains from one sample, sequenced in a study of control samples from healthy donors and cancer patients. The assay was immunoSEQ multiplex PCR, and TCRdb's table has in-frame clones only and misses some. Of under 65,000 clones in the sample, 90% are singletons; the top ten hold roughly 1.2%. Sequencing input: PBMCs. These receptors were collected from a woman between 45 and 60 years old with colorectal cancer. The CDR3 runs from the conserved cysteine through the conserved F or W. D genes are given only for firm matches. Only some rows state a clone size, as once, few, many or a class for expanded clones.

. TRBJ2-7 . TRBV7-8 TGTGCCAGCAGCTATGGGACGGCTTCTCACGAGCAGTACTTC CASSYGTASHEQYF
. TRBJ1-6 . TRBV6-5 TGTGCCAGCAGGGACGGTACAGGTTCTTCACCCCTCCACTTT CASRDGTGSSPLHF
TRBD2 TRBJ2-7 once TRBV6-5 TGTGCCAGCAGTATTAGCGGGAGTTACCCCTACGAGCAGTACTTC CASSISGSYPYEQYF
. TRBJ2-7 . TRBV2 TGTGCCAGCACTGGGCTAAGAGGGGTGGGCGAGCAGTACTTC CASTGLRGVGEQYF
. TRBJ1-5 . TRBV16 TGTGCCAGCAGCCAGGGGATCCCGAGCAATCAGCCCCAGCATTTT CASSQGIPSNQPQHF
. TRBJ1-5 medium-sized TRBV18 TGTGCCAGCTCACCCCGGGACGGAGGCAATCAGCCCCAGCATTTT CASSPRDGGNQPQHF
. TRBJ1-6 . TRBV7-3 TGTGCCAGCAGCTTAAGCGGATATTCACCCCTCCACTTT CASSLSGYSPLHF
TRBD1 TRBJ1-1 . TRBV29-1 TGCAGCGTTGTAGACAGGGTGTTCCGAACTGAAGCTTTCTTT CSVVDRVFRTEAFF
. TRBJ2-2 . TRBV30 TGTGCCTGGAGTGTAAGGGGTAGAGCCGGGGAGCTGTTTTTT CAWSVRGRAGELFF
. TRBJ1-1 . TRBV28 TGTGCCAGCAGGATCGGACGTTTTGTCACTGAAGCTTTCTTT CASRIGRFVTEAFF
. TRBJ1-4 . TRBV9 TGTGCCAGCAGCGTAGGACCCGCCACTAATGAAAAACTGTTTTTT CASSVGPATNEKLFF
. TRBJ1-2 . TRBV19 TGTGCCACCTGGGGAGGGGGTTCTAACTATGGCTACACCTTC CATWGGGSNYGYTF
. TRBJ2-5 . TRBV5-5 TGTGCCAGCAGCTTGGTAGGAGAGACCCAGTACTTC CASSLVGETQYF
. TRBJ1-2 few TRBV3-1/TRBV3-2 TGTGCCAGCAGCCAAGGTTTGGGCGTGGGCTACACCTTC CASSQGLGVGYTF
. TRBJ2-3 once TRBV19 TGTGCCAGTAGCCCCACCGGGGACAACACAGATACGCAGTATTTT CASSPTGDNTDTQYF
. TRBJ2-5 . TRBV7-2 TGTGCCAGCAGCTTACGCCGACCACCCGAGACCCAGTACTTC CASSLRRPPETQYF
. TRBJ1-2 . TRBV12-5 TGTGCTAGTGGTTTGGTACTCGGACAAAATGGGGGACCTCGGGACACTCGCTCCACCTTC CASGLVLGQNGGPRDTRSTF
. TRBJ1-1 . TRBV11-2 TGTGCCAGCAGCTTAGATGCGGCAGGGAGCACTGAAGCTTTCTTT CASSLDAAGSTEAFF
TRBD2 TRBJ2-3 . TRBV28 TGTGCCAGCAGAGGGCCTAGCGGGAGGTGGGGAGGTCATACGCAGTATTTT CASRGPSGRWGGHTQYF
TRBD1 TRBJ1-1 . TRBV19 TGTGCCAGTAGTATGGGGACAGGGGATCAAGCTTTCTTT CASSMGTGDQAFF
. TRBJ2-6 once TRBV28 TGTGCCAGCGAGAGGGGGTTCGACCCTGGGGCCAACGTCCTGACTTTC CASERGFDPGANVLTF